The T cell receptor (beta chain) described here comes from a study of blood T cell repertoires in COVID-19. This CDR3 contains 13 residues. Germline CDR1 reads DFQATT; CDR2 reads SNEGSKA (reference sequence). V gave up 3 bases and J gave up 0 bases; unmatched junction bases: 0. Assay used: immunoSEQ multiplex PCR; TCRdb lists only in-frame clones, some missing. The data hold around 21,000 clones, with more than 65% observed a single time. This clonotype was obtained from a man older than 75 with acute or convalescent COVID-19. The specimen sequenced was peripheral blood. This chain joins TRBV20-1 and TRBJ2-3, with 7 positions matching TRBD2. The CDR3 protein is CSASSGSTDTQYF. CDR3 nucleotide sequence: TGCAGTGCTAGTAGCGGGAGCACAGATACGCAGTATTTT.